This T cell receptor (beta chain) is from a study of T cells in Graves' hyperthyroidism and ophthalmopathy. About this clonotype itself: The antigen is unknown.

Points from the study as a whole: Using 13 V-J features, a model discriminated ophthalmopathy from stable hyperthyroidism.

Patients aged 18 to 65 had newly diagnosed hyperthyroidism of under 2 months' duration. Exclusion of patients followed from uncontrolled infection, other autoimmune disease, pregnancy or lactation. Diagnosis relied on clinical symptoms, serum thyroxine and TRAb, thyroid ultrasound and orbital computed tomography. Trimming took off 0 bases at V and 4 bases at J, with 13 bases between the two ends. Germline V gives CDR1 SGHTA, CDR2 FQGTGA. The CDR3 spans 17 residues. TCR beta CDR3 region amplification was performed from RNA transcripts. TCR CDR3 underwent first-round RT-PCR with the HTBI primer set. TCRdb reprocessed the multiplex PCR reads with MiXCR, giving one entry per CDR3 protein. The table includes more than 600,000 distinct CDR3 sequences, roughly 17% detected once.

The rearrangement uses TRBV7-3 and TRBJ2-6; perhaps TRBD1 as D (6 bases). What was sequenced was blood. This clonotype originated in a man between 18 and 29 years old with Graves' hyperthyroidism. The CDR3 spells CASSLTYGGRGANVLTF. The CDR3 DNA reads TGTGCCAGCAGCTTAACTTATGGGGGCCGGGGGGCCAACGTCCTGACTTTC.